This T cell receptor (beta chain) was profiled in a study of blood T cells in healthy people across ages. Study-wide findings and caveats: Roughly linear age-related decline in beta diversity appeared, significant by age around 42. What prevented conclusive comparison of naive and antigen-experienced cells was that PBMCs were unsorted.

The second PCR ran about 6 to 12 cycles with a sample-barcoded 5' primer and J-beta primers. MiXCR was run by TCRdb on the 5' RACE reads, yielding one entry per CDR3 protein. The data hold approximately 800,000 distinct CDR3 sequences, with 30% to 45% observed a single time. The study drew donors from healthy Caucasian individuals in Russia aged about 6 to 100. Points on this clonotype: Its antigen is not identified.

The receptor's source is a young man in good health. Sequencing was carried out using blood.

CDR3 bases: TGTGCCAGCAGCAAGAATCGGGCCGGGCCAGAGACCCAGTACTTC. It codes for CASSKNRAGPETQYF. The V call is TRBV7-2, the J call TRBJ2-5; D gene uncertain. Germline values: CDR1 SGHTA, CDR2 FQGNSA. The CDR3 runs 15 residues. V dropped 5 bases and J dropped 4 bases, with 17 bases sitting between them.